Listed below are T cell receptor beta chains from one sample, sequenced in a study of CD8 T cells in ankylosing spondylitis. Each CDR3 protein gets one entry after TCRdb re-called the 5' RACE reads with MiXCR. The table includes about 840,000 distinct CDR3 sequences, 12% detected once. What was sequenced was blood, either unsorted or a sorted T cell fraction (not recorded which). These receptors all come from a male donor with ankylosing spondylitis. The CDR3 runs from the conserved cysteine through the conserved F or W. A D gene is named only where the DNA matches it firmly. The size entry is marked missing in some rows and otherwise reads once, few, many or a size class.

len	abundance	v_gene	j_gene	d_gene	CDR3nt	CDR3aa
11	few	TRBV20-1	TRBJ2-7	NA	TGCAGTCTTACGGACTCCTACGAGCAGTACTTC	CSLTDSYEQYF
15	NA	TRBV7-9	TRBJ2-1	TRBD1	TGTGCCAGCAGCTTAGTTGGGACAGTCCGGAATGAGCAGTTCTTC	CASSLVGTVRNEQFF
15	many	TRBV5-1	TRBJ1-2	TRBD1	TGCGCCAGCAGCCCTGCTGGGACAGGGCACTATGGCTACACCTTC	CASSPAGTGHYGYTF
18	NA	TRBV21-1	TRBJ2-7	NA	TGTGCCAGCAGTACCTTCGGACTAGCGGGAGAGCCCGACTACGAGCAGTACTTC	CASSTFGLAGEPDYEQYF
16	many	TRBV10-3	TRBJ2-7	TRBD2	TGTGCCATCAGTGAGTCTGGGACTAGCGGAACCTACGAGCAGTACTTC	CAISESGTSGTYEQYF
13	NA	TRBV12-3/TRBV12-4	TRBJ2-1	NA	TGTGCCAGCAGTCCCCCGTCGGTGGATGAGCAGTTCTTC	CASSPPSVDEQFF
14	few	TRBV29-1	TRBJ2-5	NA	TGCAGCGTTGCCGCTCTTACTCCACCCGAGACCCAGTACTTC	CSVAALTPPETQYF
15	few	TRBV5-1	TRBJ2-7	TRBD2	TGCGCCAGCAGCCGATATAGCGGGGGGCTACGGGAGCAGTACTTC	CASSRYSGGLREQYF
13	NA	TRBV10-3	TRBJ2-7	NA	TGTGCCATCAGTGAGTCCCCACCCGGCGAGCAGTACTTC	CAISESPPGEQYF
20	few	TRBV5-4	TRBJ2-1	TRBD2	TGTGCCAGCAGCTCCCATCTCTCGCCGTCGCTAGCGGGAGTCTACAATGAGCAGTTCTTC	CASSSHLSPSLAGVYNEQFF
12	many	TRBV5-5	TRBJ2-7	NA	TGTGCCAGCAGACGGACACAGTACGAGCAGTACTTC	CASRRTQYEQYF
17	NA	TRBV4-1	TRBJ2-2	NA	TGCGCCAGCAGCCGTAGTCCGGCGGGGTGGGACACCGGGGAGCTGTTTTTT	CASSRSPAGWDTGELFF
13	NA	TRBV20-1	TRBJ1-6	NA	TGCAGTGCCCGGGGATCTGGCAATTCACCCCTCCACTTT	CSARGSGNSPLHF
16	NA	TRBV10-3	TRBJ2-2	NA	TGTGCCATCGGATCGGGCCCCGATCTGGGTGGGGGGGAGCTGTTTTTT	CAIGSGPDLGGGELFF
14	many	TRBV7-2	TRBJ1-1	TRBD1	TGTGCCAGCAGCCGGGACAGAACGAACACTGAAGCTTTCTTT	CASSRDRTNTEAFF
14	NA	TRBV20-1	TRBJ1-1	NA	TGCAGTTATGCACTACCGCGGGGGGACACTGAAGCTTTCTTT	CSYALPRGDTEAFF
14	NA	TRBV20-1	TRBJ2-1	TRBD2	TGCAGTGCGAGGAGCGGGAGTTGGACGAGTGAGCAGTTCTTC	CSARSGSWTSEQFF
14	NA	TRBV11-2	TRBJ1-1	NA	TGTGCCAGCAGCTTTGCTGGGTGGGACACTGAAGCTTTCTTT	CASSFAGWDTEAFF
16	few	TRBV29-1	TRBJ1-3	NA	TGCAGCGCCAGGTCGGGGGACACCTACTCTGGAAACACCATATATTTT	CSARSGDTYSGNTIYF
15	NA	TRBV20-1	TRBJ2-2	TRBD2	TGCAGTGCTAGAGATGCCGGGAGGGCCGCCGGGGAGCTGTTTTTT	CSARDAGRAAGELFF
13	NA	TRBV20-1	TRBJ1-6	NA	TGCAGTGCTAGAGAACCGGGGGCCTCACCCCTCCACTTT	CSAREPGASPLHF
14	many	TRBV3-1	TRBJ1-6	NA	TGTGCCAGCAGCCAAGGACAGGCGGATTCACCCCTCCACTTT	CASSQGQADSPLHF
16	NA	TRBV7-9	TRBJ2-5	NA	TGTGCCAGCAGCTCGGACTCTGGGGACCATGGAGAGACCCAGTACTTC	CASSSDSGDHGETQYF
15	NA	TRBV3-1	TRBJ1-2	TRBD1	TGTGCCAGCAGCCAAGATATGCAGGGGGCCTATGGCTACACCTTC	CASSQDMQGAYGYTF
12	few	TRBV5-1	TRBJ2-7	NA	TGCGCCAGCAGCGACGGGCCCTACGAGCAGTACTTC	CASSDGPYEQYF
15	few	TRBV7-6	TRBJ1-2	NA	TGTGCCAGCAGCTTAGAACCCACAGGCAACTATGGCTACACCTTC	CASSLEPTGNYGYTF
15	few	TRBV5-1	TRBJ2-2	TRBD1	TGCGCCAGCAGCACTGACAGGGTTTCCACCGGGGAGCTGTTTTTT	CASSTDRVSTGELFF